This TCR beta chain was recorded in a study of blood T cells in healthy people across ages. Study-level findings and limits: Total diversity from one million sequenced T cells was likely underestimated. Strongly correlated with naive T cell percentage was TCR beta diversity.

It was with a sample-barcoded 5' primer and a J-beta primer mix that a second PCR of roughly 7 to 12 cycles was run. TCRdb reprocessed the 5' RACE reads via MiXCR and lists one record per CDR3 protein. The table records some 690,000 distinct CDR3 sequences, over 20% of them present only once. Comments on this clonotype: Antigen specificity is unknown.

Germline loops: CDR1 SGHTA, CDR2 FQGNSA. The CDR3 contains 15 residues. The specimen sequenced was blood. This receptor was obtained from a man aged 70 or older in good health. The chain recombines TRBV7-2 with TRBJ2-7, with a weak D call TRBD2 (5 bases). The end of the DNA is better explained by TRBJ2-5, so the J call may be wrong. The CDR3 spells CASSLMSGAEETQYF. The CDR3, as DNA: TGTGCCAGCAGCTTAATGAGCGGAGCCGAAGAGACCCAGTACTTC.